This TCR beta chain was found in a study of beta chain features in type 1 diabetes. With respect to this clone: Its cognate antigen is unknown.

Sequenced material consisted of expressed TCRB transcripts (all of the isolated RNA was reverse transcribed). Assay: immunoSEQ multiplex PCR; the TCRdb copy retains only in-frame clones and omits some. The table includes 40,000 to 65,000 clones, about 60% detected once. Study-level findings and limits: Sampled from patients, naive, central memory and Treg TCRB repertoires appeared more similar than those sampled from healthy donors. Among patients with Type 1 diabetes, TCRB CDR3s were moderately but significantly shorter in every one of the four CD4+ subsets.

The sequence derives from a woman younger than 45 with type 1 diabetes. Sequencing was performed on stem cell memory CD4+ T cells from blood.

The CDR3 DNA reads TGCGCCAGCAGCAATTTCGGACAGGGGGCAAACACTGAAGCTTTCTTT. Translation: CASSNFGQGANTEAFF. V gene TRBV5-1 combines with J gene TRBJ1-1; 11 bases are a match to TRBD1. Germline V gene lookup returns CDR1 SGHRS and CDR2 YFSETQ. Trimming took 4 bases from V and 2 from J; bases not matched to a gene: 7. The CDR3 consists of 16 residues.